This T cell receptor beta chain was observed in a study of cytomegalovirus exposure and HLA in healthy donors. The PCR had 60 Vbeta and 13 Jbeta primers. In the original analysis: A later analysis tallied tens of millions of unique TCR beta chains, around 12 million of them shared. The data were produced by immunoSEQ multiplex PCR, yet TCRdb's version contains in-frame clones alone and is incomplete. The V and J calls and clone size are taken from that table; D and trimming were inferred from the DNA. The sample shows some 150,000 clones, over 70% of them seen only once. Study conclusions and caveats: TRBV6-2, TRBV6-3 and other indistinguishable V segments were excluded. In all likelihood, a cluster of highly shared sequence variants was a sequencing artifact.

This clone was observed once. The antigen is not known. The CDR3 runs 16 residues. Germline assignment: CDR1 SGHNT and CDR2 YYREEE (reference sequence). Trimming cost V 4 bases and J 5 bases; bases outside gene matches: 13. V and J are TRBV5-4 and TRBJ2-5, with 8 bases that match TRBD2. Sequences were obtained from PBMCs. The sequence derives from a man aged 40-55 years in good health and CMV-seropositive. The CDR3 reads CASSDGRAGGGETQYF. The CDR3 DNA reads as TGTGCCAGCAGCGATGGTAGGGCGGGAGGCGGGGAGACCCAGTACTTC.